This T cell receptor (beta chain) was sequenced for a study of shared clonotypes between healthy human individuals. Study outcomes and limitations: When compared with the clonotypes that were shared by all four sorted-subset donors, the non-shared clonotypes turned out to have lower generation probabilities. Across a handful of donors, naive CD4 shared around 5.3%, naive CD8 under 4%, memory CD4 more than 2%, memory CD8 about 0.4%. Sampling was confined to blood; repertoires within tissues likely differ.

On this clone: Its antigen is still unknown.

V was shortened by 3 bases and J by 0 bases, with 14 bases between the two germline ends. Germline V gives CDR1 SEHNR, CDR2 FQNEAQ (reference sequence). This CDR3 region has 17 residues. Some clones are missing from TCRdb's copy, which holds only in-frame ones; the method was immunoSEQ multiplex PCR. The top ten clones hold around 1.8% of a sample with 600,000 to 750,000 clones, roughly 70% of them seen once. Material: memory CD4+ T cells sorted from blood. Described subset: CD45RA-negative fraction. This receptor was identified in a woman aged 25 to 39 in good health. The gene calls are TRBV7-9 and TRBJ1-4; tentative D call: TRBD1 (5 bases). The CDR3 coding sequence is TGTGCCAGCAGCTTCCGCCATCAGGGTTCAACTAATGAAAAACTGTTTTTT. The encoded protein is CASSFRHQGSTNEKLFF.